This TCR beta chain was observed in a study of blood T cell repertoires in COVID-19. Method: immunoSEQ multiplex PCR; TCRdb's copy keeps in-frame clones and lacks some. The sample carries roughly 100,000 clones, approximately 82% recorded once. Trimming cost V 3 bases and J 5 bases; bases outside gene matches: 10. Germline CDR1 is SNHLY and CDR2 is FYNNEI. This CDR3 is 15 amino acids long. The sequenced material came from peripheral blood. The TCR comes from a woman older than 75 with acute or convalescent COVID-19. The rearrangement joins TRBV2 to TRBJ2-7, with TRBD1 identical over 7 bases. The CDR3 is CASSDVLRQGHEQYF. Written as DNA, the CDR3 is TGTGCCAGCAGTGATGTCCTTCGACAGGGTCACGAGCAGTACTTC.